Each of the 18 T cell receptor beta chains below was sequenced from the same sample in a study of blood T cell repertoires in COVID-19. Sequencing was performed with immunoSEQ multiplex PCR; in TCRdb, only in-frame clones are kept and a portion is missing. The sample includes 200,000 or so clones, 88% seen only once; the top ten take 2.7%. Sequencing was carried out using peripheral blood. The receptors were sampled from a woman in her sixties with acute or convalescent COVID-19.

J is TRBJ2-2 and V is TRBV2; TRBD2 is a possible D gene (5 bases). V was cut by 10 bases and J by 5 bases, with 8 bases left in between. The germline CDR1 and CDR2 sequences are SNHLY and FYNNEI. The CDR3 loop spans 11 amino acids. CDR3 protein: CATRDTGELFF. In DNA form, the CDR3 reads TGTGCCACCCGGGATACCGGGGAGCTGTTTTTT.

The chain links TRBV7-9 to TRBJ1-2; D is unresolved. V dropped 1 base and J dropped 5 bases, with 8 bases sitting between them. Germline V gene sequence: CDR1 SEHNR, CDR2 FQNEAQ (reference sequence). This CDR3 is built from 13 residues. The CDR3 DNA reads TGTGCCAGCAGCTTAGACCGCGGATATGGCTACACCTTC. It is translated as CASSLDRGYGYTF.

The V and J genes are TRBV3-1 (or the pseudogene TRBV3-2) and TRBJ1-6; TRBD1 matches at 7 bases. Germline V CDR1 and CDR2: LGHDT, YNNKEL (reference sequence). V was pared by 1 base and J by 6 bases, with 6 bases of the junction left unmatched. This CDR3 contains 16 residues. The CDR3 DNA follows: TGTGCCAGCAGCCAAGGTGGAGGGACAGTTAATTCACCCCTCCACTTT. It specifies CASSQGGGTVNSPLHF.

The chain carries TRBV5-6 and TRBJ2-5, with 14 bases matching TRBD2. The CDR3 loop spans 15 amino acids. Unmatched junction bases numbered 8, after V lost 4 bases and J lost 9 bases. Per germline, CDR1 SGHDT and CDR2 YYEEEE. For the CDR3, the DNA is TGTGCCAGCAGCACAGGACTAGCGGGAGGCCCGCCCCAGTACTTC. It yields the protein CASSTGLAGGPPQYF.

This rearrangement joins TRBV2 to TRBJ1-2; a possible D gene is TRBD1 (6 bases). CDR3 length equals 13 residues. Germline values: CDR1 SNHLY, CDR2 FYNNEI. V was pared by 9 bases and J by 7 bases, with 18 bases between. The CDR3 DNA is TGTGCCAGTAGAGGGGGTCAATACTTTGGCTACACCTTC. Its protein product is CASRGGQYFGYTF.

The J gene is TRBJ2-7, the V gene TRBV5-1, with D hard to call. Germline-derived CDR1 and CDR2 are SGHRS and YFSETQ. The CDR3 is 13 amino acids. Trimming cost V 0 bases and J 1 base, with 5 bases left between them. The CDR3 loop is CASSLAVSYEQYF. CDR3 DNA: TGCGCCAGCAGCTTGGCGGTTTCCTACGAGCAGTACTTC.

J is TRBJ1-5 and V is TRBV28, with D unclear. Germline V gene data show CDR1 as MDHEN and CDR2 as SYDVKM. Trimming stripped 3 bases from V and 2 bases from J, with 11 bases between. The CDR3 has 15 residues. Written as DNA, the CDR3 is TGTGCCAGCAGTTTGCGAGGTTCGCGCAATCAGCCCCAGCATTTT. Amino acid sequence: CASSLRGSRNQPQHF.

The gene calls are TRBV4-1 and TRBJ2-5; D possibly corresponds to TRBD1 (7 bases). V dropped 3 bases and J dropped 0 bases, with 14 bases sitting between them. The length of the CDR3 is 16 residues. CDR1 MGHRA and CDR2 YSYEKL come from the germline V gene. In nucleotides, the CDR3 is TGCGCCAGCAGCCAGTCAGGAGGGGGCAACCAAGAGACCCAGTACTTC. It encodes CASSQSGGGNQETQYF.

The chain uses TRBV2 and TRBJ1-4; 9 bases are a match to TRBD1. CDR1 is SNHLY and CDR2 is FYNNEI in the germline V gene. J lost 5 bases, V lost 7 bases, and 8 bases had no gene match. CDR3 length: 15 amino acids. CDR3 bases: TGTGCCAGCATCCACCTCGGGACAGGGAATGAAAAACTGTTTTTT. The encoded protein is CASIHLGTGNEKLFF.

As regards this clone: The sample contains more than one DNA sequence encoding this CDR3. The chain recombines TRBV28 with TRBJ1-6, with 11 bases lining up with TRBD1. V was pared by 3 bases and J by 9 bases, with 1 base of the junction left unmatched. The germline gives CDR1 MDHEN, CDR2 SYDVKM. CDR3 length equals 14 residues. This chain's CDR3 is CASSFGTGGSPLHF. The CDR3 nucleotides read TGTGCCAGCAGTTTTGGGACAGGGGGTTCACCCCTCCACTTT.

The chain recombines TRBV23-1 with TRBJ1-5, with TRBD1 identical over 8 bases. TRBV23-1 belongs to the ORF category, with a function that is uncertain. CDR3 length equals 16 residues. Losses at the gene ends were 3 bases for V and 6 bases for J; bases not matched to a gene: 10. CDR3 sequence reads: CASSHEEVRGPQPQHF. The CDR3, as DNA: TGCGCCAGCAGTCACGAAGAAGTCAGGGGGCCTCAGCCCCAGCATTTT.

The chain uses TRBV5-1 and TRBJ1-1; D remains unclear. V was clipped by 1 base and J by 5 bases, with 12 bases between them. CDR1 SGHRS and CDR2 YFSETQ come from the germline V gene. This CDR3 comprises 14 residues. The chain's CDR3 is CASSLLGPGTEAFF. The DNA of the CDR3 is TGCGCCAGCAGCTTGCTGGGCCCGGGGACTGAAGCTTTCTTT.

This rearrangement joins TRBV7-2 to TRBJ2-5; a possible D gene is TRBD2 (6 bases). Germline CDR1 is SGHTA and CDR2 is FQGNSA. V lost 5 bases and J 5 bases, leaving 15 bases between the germline ends. This CDR3 contains 14 residues. The CDR3 DNA reads as TGTGCCAGCAGCCCGGGACTTTCAGGGGAGACCCAGTACTTC. This sequence encodes CASSPGLSGETQYF.

This clone has a single count. The V call is TRBV10-2, the J call TRBJ2-2; 7 bases match TRBD1. The CDR3 length is 15 residues. The germline V gene has CDR1 WSHSY and CDR2 SAAADI. The ends lost 6 bases at V and 5 bases at J; junction bases unmatched: 9. CDR3 in amino acids: CASRPRTGRTGELFF. CDR3 coding DNA: TGCGCCAGCAGGCCACGGACAGGAAGGACCGGGGAGCTGTTTTTT.

The V and J genes are TRBV7-2 and TRBJ2-2, with D possibly matching TRBD1 (5 bases). CDR1 is SGHTA and CDR2 is FQGNSA in the germline V gene. The V gene lost 1 base and the J gene lost 2 bases, with 14 bases spanning the gap. The CDR3 loop spans 17 amino acids. This chain's CDR3 is CASSLVVQVFNTGELFF. Written as DNA, the CDR3 is TGTGCCAGCAGCTTAGTCGTACAGGTTTTTAACACCGGGGAGCTGTTTTTT.

The chain employs TRBV4-2 and TRBJ1-1, with D possibly TRBD1 on 6 matching bases. The germline V gene encodes CDR1 LGHNA and CDR2 YNFKEQ. CDR3 size: 16 residues. V was cut by 0 bases and J by 5 bases, with 16 bases left in between. CDR3 bases: TGTGCCAGCAGCCAAGAGTTACAGGGTTCGGGAACTGAAGCTTTCTTT. It specifies CASSQELQGSGTEAFF.

This clone was detected only once. V gene TRBV7-9 combines with J gene TRBJ1-2, with D perhaps matching TRBD1 (5 bases). The ends were cut back, 10 bases at V and 7 bases at J, with 28 bases in the middle. This CDR3 is built from 16 residues. The germline CDR1 and CDR2 sequences are SEHNR and FQNEAQ (reference sequence). CDR3 bases: TGTGCCACTCCTGGGGTCAGGGCCGGACCGCGCGGTGGCTACACCTTC. Encoded protein: CATPGVRAGPRGGYTF. Combining the CDR3 with reference TRBV7-9 and TRBJ1-2 gives the whole variable domain DTGVSQNPRHKITKRGQNVTFRCDPISEHNRLYWYRQTLGQGPEFLTYFQNEAQLEKSRLLSDRFSAERPKGSFSTLEIQRTEQGDSAMYLCATPGVRAGPRGGYTFGSGTRLTVV.

The chain joins TRBV3-1 (or the pseudogene TRBV3-2) to TRBJ2-5; 9 bases are a match to TRBD1. V lost 1 base and J lost 5; bases outside the gene matches: 8. CDR1 is LGHDT, CDR2 YNNKEL, per germline (reference sequence). The CDR3 contains 16 residues. CDR3 bases: TGTGCCAGCAGCCAAGTAAACAGGGGGCGGCCTGAGACCCAGTACTTC. Amino acid sequence: CASSQVNRGRPETQYF.